This T cell receptor (beta chain) was sequenced during a study of T cell responses to AZD1222 COVID-19 vaccine. Study outcomes and limitations: The span of vaccine-associated CD4 TCRs extended across spike, with dominance at 160-218 and 743-854. Females made up more of the donors, who were largely white British, and clonal diversity may have come out too low.

Clones were sequenced by immunoSEQ multiplex PCR, and TCRdb holds only the in-frame ones, with some missing. Of 67,000 or so clones in the sample, 84% were seen once. The sample holds one count of this clone. Its specificity is not known. In germline, CDR1 is MDHEN, CDR2 SYDVKM. This CDR3 is 13 amino acids long. Trimming cost V 8 bases and J 2 bases; bases outside gene matches: 6. The receptor comes from an adult in good health. Sequenced here: peripheral blood, sampled on day 0 of AZD1222 vaccination. V usage is TRBV28 and J usage is TRBJ2-7, with 7 bases that match TRBD1. The CDR3 nucleotides are TGTGCCAGCCGGGGACAGTTTCCCTACGAGCAGTACTTC. Its translation is CASRGQFPYEQYF.